Sequencing of this T cell receptor beta chain was carried out in a study of cytomegalovirus exposure and HLA in healthy donors. As for the study in general: From HLA-typed donors, an early data release held roughly 89 million unique TCRs.

This clone appeared many times. PCR was performed using 60 Vbeta and 13 Jbeta primers. Data came from immunoSEQ multiplex PCR; TCRdb stores just in-frame clones and leaves some out. The repertoire consists of 150,000 or so clones, with 65% to 85% occurring once and the leading ten covering roughly 7.1%. The receptor comes from a man in his forties in good health and CMV-seropositive. The sample consisted of PBMCs.

The CDR3: CASSFQGVAGNTIYF. The CDR3, as DNA: TGTGCCAGCAGTTTTCAGGGGGTTGCTGGAAACACCATATATTTT. This rearrangement joins TRBV6-1 to TRBJ1-3; 7 bases align to TRBD1. Germline values: CDR1 MNHNS, CDR2 SASEGT. This CDR3 comprises 15 residues. Unmatched junction bases numbered 6, after V lost 5 bases and J lost 2 bases.